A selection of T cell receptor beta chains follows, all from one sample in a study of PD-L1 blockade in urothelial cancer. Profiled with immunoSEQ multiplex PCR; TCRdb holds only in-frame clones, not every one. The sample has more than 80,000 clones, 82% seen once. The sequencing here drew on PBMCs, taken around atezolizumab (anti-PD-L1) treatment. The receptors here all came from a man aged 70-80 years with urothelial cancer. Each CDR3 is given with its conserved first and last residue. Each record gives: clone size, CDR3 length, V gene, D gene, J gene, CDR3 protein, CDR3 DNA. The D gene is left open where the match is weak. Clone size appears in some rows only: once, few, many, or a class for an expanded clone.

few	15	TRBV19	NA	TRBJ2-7	CASTPTRGAPYEQYF	TGTGCCAGTACTCCGACTAGAGGGGCTCCCTACGAGCAGTACTTC
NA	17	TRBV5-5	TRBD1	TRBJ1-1	CASSTDREVFMNTEAFF	TGTGCCAGCAGCACGGACAGGGAGGTCTTCATGAACACTGAAGCTTTCTTT
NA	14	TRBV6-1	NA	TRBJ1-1	CASIDSYMNTEAFF	TGTGCCAGCATAGACAGCTACATGAACACTGAAGCTTTCTTT
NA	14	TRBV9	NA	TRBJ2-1	CASSVGQVGDEQFF	TGTGCCAGCAGCGTAGGACAGGTGGGCGATGAGCAGTTCTTC
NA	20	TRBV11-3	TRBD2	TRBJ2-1	CASSLRTSGRASGSYNEQFF	TGTGCCAGCAGTCTAAGGACTAGCGGGAGGGCCTCCGGGTCCTACAATGAGCAGTTCTTC
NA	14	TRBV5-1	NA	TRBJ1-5	CASSLGQDNQPQHF	TGCGCCAGCAGCTTGGGTCAGGACAATCAGCCCCAGCATTTT
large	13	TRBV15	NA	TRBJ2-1	CATSEVQRNEQFF	TGTGCCACCAGCGAGGTCCAAAGGAATGAGCAGTTCTTC
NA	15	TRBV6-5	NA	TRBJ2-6	CASSLEVPGANVLTF	TGTGCCAGCAGTTTAGAAGTCCCTGGGGCCAACGTCCTGACTTTC
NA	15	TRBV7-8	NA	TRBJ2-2	CASSLERAGTGELFF	TGTGCCAGCAGCTTAGAGAGGGCGGGAACCGGGGAGCTGTTTTTT
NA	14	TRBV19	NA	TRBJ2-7	CASSFNGDQYEQYF	TGTGCCAGTAGCTTCAACGGAGATCAATACGAGCAGTACTTC
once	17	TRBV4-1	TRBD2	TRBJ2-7	CASSPTGASGSRDEQYF	TGCGCCAGCAGCCCAACAGGGGCTAGCGGGAGTAGGGACGAGCAGTACTTC
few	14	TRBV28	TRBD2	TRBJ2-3	CAIKGLAGSDTQYF	TGTGCCATTAAAGGACTAGCGGGGAGCGATACGCAGTATTTT
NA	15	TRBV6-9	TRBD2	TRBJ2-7	CASSYSVGLANEQYF	TGTGCCAGCAGTTACTCGGTGGGACTAGCGAACGAGCAGTACTTC
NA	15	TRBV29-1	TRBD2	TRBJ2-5	CSAARGGGEGETQYF	TGCAGCGCAGCTCGGGGGGGTGGGGAGGGAGAGACCCAGTACTTC
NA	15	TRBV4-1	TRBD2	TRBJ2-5	CASSQDPAGGRTQYF	TGCGCCAGCAGCCAAGATCCGGCGGGAGGCCGGACCCAGTACTTC
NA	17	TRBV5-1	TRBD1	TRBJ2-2	CASSPQGTGLSTGELFF	TGCGCCAGCAGCCCCCAGGGGACAGGGTTGTCCACCGGGGAGCTGTTTTTT
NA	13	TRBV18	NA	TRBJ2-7	CASSSRVAEEQYF	TGTGCCAGCTCATCCCGAGTAGCGGAAGAGCAGTACTTC
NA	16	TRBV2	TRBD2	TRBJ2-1	CASSAQLAGGVNEQFF	TGTGCCAGCAGTGCCCAACTAGCGGGGGGTGTCAATGAGCAGTTCTTC
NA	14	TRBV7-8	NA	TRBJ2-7	CASSLATGTWEQYF	TGTGCCAGCAGCTTAGCTACGGGGACTTGGGAGCAGTACTTC
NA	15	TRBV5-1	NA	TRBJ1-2	CASSLAPGTRYGYTF	TGCGCCAGCAGCTTGGCTCCCGGGACACGTTATGGCTACACCTTC
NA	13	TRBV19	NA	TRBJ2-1	CASNPGTHNEQFF	TGTGCCAGTAACCCCGGGACACACAATGAGCAGTTCTTC
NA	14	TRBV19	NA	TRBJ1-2	CASSEWLGSGGYTF	TGTGCCAGTAGTGAATGGCTGGGGTCAGGGGGCTACACCTTC
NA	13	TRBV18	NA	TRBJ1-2	CASSPPGDYGYTF	TGTGCCAGCTCACCTCCGGGTGACTATGGCTACACCTTC
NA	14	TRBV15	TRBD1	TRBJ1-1	CATSRTGMNTEAFF	TGTGCCACCAGTAGGACAGGTATGAACACTGAAGCTTTCTTT
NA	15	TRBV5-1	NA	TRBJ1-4	CASRGAVGGGEKLFF	TGCGCCAGCAGGGGGGCGGTCGGCGGAGGTGAAAAACTGTTTTTT
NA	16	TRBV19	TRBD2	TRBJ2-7	CASSRGGERGTYEQYF	TGTGCCAGTAGTAGGGGCGGCGAGCGGGGGACCTACGAGCAGTACTTC
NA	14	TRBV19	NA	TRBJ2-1	CASSIAPGRNEQFF	TGTGCCAGTAGTATAGCCCCAGGGAGGAATGAGCAGTTCTTC
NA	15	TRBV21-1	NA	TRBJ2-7	CARPGGQGFPHEQYF	TGTGCCAGGCCCGGGGGACAGGGTTTCCCCCACGAGCAGTACTTC
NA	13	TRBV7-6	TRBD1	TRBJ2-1	CASSPPGGNEQFF	TGTGCCAGCAGTCCTCCAGGGGGCAATGAGCAGTTCTTC
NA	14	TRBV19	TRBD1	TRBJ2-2	CASSMSRGSGELFF	TGTGCCAGTAGTATGTCCAGGGGGTCCGGGGAGCTGTTTTTT
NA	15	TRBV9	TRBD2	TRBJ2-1	CASSVTTSGMNEQFF	TGTGCCAGCAGCGTAACGACTAGCGGTATGAATGAGCAGTTCTTC
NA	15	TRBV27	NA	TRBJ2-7	CASSSSPDNNYEQYF	TGTGCCAGCAGTTCGTCCCCGGACAACAACTACGAGCAGTACTTC
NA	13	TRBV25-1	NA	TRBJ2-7	CASSERGNYEQYF	TGTGCCAGCAGTGAAAGAGGGAACTACGAGCAGTACTTC
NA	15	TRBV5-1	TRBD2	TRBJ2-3	CASSLGSGGADTQYF	TGCGCCAGCAGCTTGGGTAGCGGGGGGGCAGATACGCAGTATTTT
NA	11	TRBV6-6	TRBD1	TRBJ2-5	CASTPGTGWYF	TGTGCCAGCACCCCCGGGACAGGGTGGTACTTC
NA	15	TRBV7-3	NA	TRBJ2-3	CASSSSGLITDTQYF	TGTGCCAGCAGCTCCTCAGGTCTTATCACAGATACGCAGTATTTT
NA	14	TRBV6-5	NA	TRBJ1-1	CASSPALGTFEAFF	TGTGCCAGCAGTCCAGCCCTCGGGACATTTGAAGCTTTCTTT
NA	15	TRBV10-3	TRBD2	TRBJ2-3	CAISESLGTRDTQYF	TGTGCCATCAGTGAGTCCTTGGGGACTAGGGATACGCAGTATTTT
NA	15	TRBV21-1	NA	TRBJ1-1	CASSTNSARDTEAFF	TGTGCCAGCAGCACAAACTCCGCCAGGGACACTGAAGCTTTCTTT
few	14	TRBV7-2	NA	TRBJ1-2	CASSPNLRGYGYTF	TGTGCCAGCAGCCCGAACCTTAGGGGGTATGGCTACACCTTC
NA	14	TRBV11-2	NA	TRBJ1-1	CASSLGAGNTEAFF	TGTGCCAGCAGCTTAGGAGCAGGGAACACTGAAGCTTTCTTT
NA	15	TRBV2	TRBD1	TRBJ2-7	CASRAGTGISYEQYF	TGTGCCAGCAGAGCCGGGACAGGGATCTCCTACGAGCAGTACTTC
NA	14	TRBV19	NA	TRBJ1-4	CASSMGQGSLRLFF	TGTGCCAGTAGTATGGGCCAGGGGTCCTTGAGGCTGTTTTTT